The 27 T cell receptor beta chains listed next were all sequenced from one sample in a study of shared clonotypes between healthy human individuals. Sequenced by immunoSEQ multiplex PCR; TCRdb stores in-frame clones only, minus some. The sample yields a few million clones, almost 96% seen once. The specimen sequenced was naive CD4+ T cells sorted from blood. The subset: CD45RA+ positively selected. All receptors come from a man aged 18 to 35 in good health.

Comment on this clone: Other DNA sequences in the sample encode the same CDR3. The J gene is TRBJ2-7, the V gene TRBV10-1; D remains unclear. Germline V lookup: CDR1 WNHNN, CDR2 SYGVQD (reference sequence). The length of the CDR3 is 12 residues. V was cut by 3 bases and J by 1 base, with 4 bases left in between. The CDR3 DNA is TGCGCCAGCAGTGACTCATCCTACGAGCAGTACTTC. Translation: CASSDSSYEQYF.

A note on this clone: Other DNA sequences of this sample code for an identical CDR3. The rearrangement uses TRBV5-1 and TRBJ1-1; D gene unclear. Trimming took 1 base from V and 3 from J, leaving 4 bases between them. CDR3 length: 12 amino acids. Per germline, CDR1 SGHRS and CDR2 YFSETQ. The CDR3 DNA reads TGCGCCAGCAGCTTGACGGACACTGAAGCTTTCTTT. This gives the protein CASSLTDTEAFF.

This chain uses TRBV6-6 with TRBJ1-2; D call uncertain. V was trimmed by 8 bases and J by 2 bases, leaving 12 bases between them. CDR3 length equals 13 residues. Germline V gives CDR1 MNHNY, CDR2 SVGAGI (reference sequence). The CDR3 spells CASQETPNYGYTF. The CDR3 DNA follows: TGTGCCAGCCAGGAAACCCCCAACTATGGCTACACCTTC.

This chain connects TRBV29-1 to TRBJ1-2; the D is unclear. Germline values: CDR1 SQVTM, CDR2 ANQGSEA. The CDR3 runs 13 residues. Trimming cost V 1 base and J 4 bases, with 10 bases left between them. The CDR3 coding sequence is TGCAGCGTTGAAGTTGACATTGGCTATGGCTACACCTTC. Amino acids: CSVEVDIGYGYTF.

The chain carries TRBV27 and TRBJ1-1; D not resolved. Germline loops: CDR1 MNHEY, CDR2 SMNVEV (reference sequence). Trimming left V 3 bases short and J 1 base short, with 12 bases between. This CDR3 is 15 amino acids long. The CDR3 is CASSLAVKENTEAFF. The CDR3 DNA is TGTGCCAGCAGTTTGGCCGTAAAGGAGAACACTGAAGCTTTCTTT.

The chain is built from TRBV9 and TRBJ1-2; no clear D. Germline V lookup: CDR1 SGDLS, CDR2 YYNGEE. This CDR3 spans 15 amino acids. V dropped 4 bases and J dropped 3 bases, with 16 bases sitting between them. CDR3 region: CASSLGNLSHYGYTF. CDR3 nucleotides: TGTGCCAGCAGCCTCGGGAATTTATCCCACTATGGCTACACCTTC.

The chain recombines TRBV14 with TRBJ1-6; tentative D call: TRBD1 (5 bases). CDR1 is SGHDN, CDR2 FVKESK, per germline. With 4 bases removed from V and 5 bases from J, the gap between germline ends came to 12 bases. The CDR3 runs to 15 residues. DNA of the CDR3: TGTGCCAGCAGCCTCGGTGGGGGGAATAATTCACCCCTCCACTTT. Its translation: CASSLGGGNNSPLHF.

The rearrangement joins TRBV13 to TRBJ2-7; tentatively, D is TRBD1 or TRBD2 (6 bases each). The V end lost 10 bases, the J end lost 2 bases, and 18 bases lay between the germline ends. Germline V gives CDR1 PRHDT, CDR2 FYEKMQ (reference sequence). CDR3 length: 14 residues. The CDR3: CATRRAGVTYEQYF. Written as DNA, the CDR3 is TGTGCCACTAGGAGGGCAGGGGTTACCTACGAGCAGTACTTC. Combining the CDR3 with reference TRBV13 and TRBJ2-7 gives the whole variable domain AAGVIQSPRHLIKEKRETATLKCYPIPRHDTVYWYQQGPGQDPQFLISFYEKMQSDKGSIPDRFSAQQFSDYHSELNMSSLELGDSALYFCATRRAGVTYEQYFGPGTRLTVT.

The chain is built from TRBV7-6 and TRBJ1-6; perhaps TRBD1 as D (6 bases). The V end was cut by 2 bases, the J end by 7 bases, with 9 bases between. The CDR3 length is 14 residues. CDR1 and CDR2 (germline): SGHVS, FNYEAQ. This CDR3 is CASSLRTDNSPLHF. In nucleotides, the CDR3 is TGTGCCAGCAGCTTAAGGACAGACAATTCACCCCTCCACTTT.

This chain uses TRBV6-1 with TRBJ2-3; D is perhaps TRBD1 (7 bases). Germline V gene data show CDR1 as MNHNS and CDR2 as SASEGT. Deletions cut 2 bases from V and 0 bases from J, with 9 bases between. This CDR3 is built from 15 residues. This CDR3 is CASSEQGGSTDTQYF. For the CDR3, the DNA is TGTGCCAGCAGTGAACAGGGGGGTAGCACAGATACGCAGTATTTT.

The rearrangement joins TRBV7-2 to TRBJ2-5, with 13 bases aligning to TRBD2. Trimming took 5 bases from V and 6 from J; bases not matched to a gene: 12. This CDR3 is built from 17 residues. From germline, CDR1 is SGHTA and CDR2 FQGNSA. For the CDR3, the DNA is TGTGCCAGCAGCCCCATCCCACTAGCGGGAGGGCCCAAGACCCAGTACTTC. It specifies CASSPIPLAGGPKTQYF.

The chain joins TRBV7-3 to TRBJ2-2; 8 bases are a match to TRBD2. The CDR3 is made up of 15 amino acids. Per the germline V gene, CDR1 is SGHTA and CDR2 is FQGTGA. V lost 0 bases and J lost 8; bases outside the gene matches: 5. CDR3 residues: CASSLTAVAGGELFF. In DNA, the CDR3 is TGTGCCAGCAGCTTAACCGCGGTAGCGGGGGGGGAGCTGTTTTTT.

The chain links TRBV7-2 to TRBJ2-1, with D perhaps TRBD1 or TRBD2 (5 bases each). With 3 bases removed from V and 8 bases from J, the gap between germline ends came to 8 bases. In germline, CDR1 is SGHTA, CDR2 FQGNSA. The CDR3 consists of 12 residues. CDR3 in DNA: TGTGCCAGCAGCTTTAAGGGACATGAGCAGTTCTTC. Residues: CASSFKGHEQFF.

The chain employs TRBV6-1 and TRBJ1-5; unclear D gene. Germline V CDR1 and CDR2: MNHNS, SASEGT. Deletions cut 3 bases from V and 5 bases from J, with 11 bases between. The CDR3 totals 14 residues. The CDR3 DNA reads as TGTGCCAGCAGTGACATCTCTAGGGATCAGCCCCAGCATTTT. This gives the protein CASSDISRDQPQHF.

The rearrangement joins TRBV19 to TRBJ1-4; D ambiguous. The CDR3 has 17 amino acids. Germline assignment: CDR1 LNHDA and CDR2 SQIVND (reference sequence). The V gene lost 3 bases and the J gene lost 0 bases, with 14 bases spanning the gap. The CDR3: CASSIGRGTATNEKLFF. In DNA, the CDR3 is TGTGCCAGTAGTATCGGCAGAGGTACAGCAACTAATGAAAAACTGTTTTTT. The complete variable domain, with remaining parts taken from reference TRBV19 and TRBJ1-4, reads DGGITQSPKYLFRKEGQNVTLSCEQNLNHDAMYWYRQDPGQGLRLIYYSQIVNDFQKGDIAEGYSVSREKKESFPLTVTSAQKNPTAFYLCASSIGRGTATNEKLFFGSGTQLSVL.

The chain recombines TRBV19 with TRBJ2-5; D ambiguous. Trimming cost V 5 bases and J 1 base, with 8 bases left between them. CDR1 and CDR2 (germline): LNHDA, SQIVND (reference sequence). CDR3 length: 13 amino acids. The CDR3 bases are TGTGCCAGTAGTGCCTTAGCCCAAGAGACCCAGTACTTC. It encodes CASSALAQETQYF.

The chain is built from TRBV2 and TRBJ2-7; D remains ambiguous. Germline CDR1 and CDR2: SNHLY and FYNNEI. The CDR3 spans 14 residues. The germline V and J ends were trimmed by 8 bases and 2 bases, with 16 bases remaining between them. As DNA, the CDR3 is TGTGCCAGCCATCGAGTGGCAGGACCCTACGAGCAGTACTTC. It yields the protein CASHRVAGPYEQYF.

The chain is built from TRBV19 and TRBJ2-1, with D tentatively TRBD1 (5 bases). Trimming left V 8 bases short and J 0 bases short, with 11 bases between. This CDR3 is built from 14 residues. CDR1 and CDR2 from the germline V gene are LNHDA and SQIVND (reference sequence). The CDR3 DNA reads TGTGCCAGTGGGCACAGGAGCTCCTACAATGAGCAGTTCTTC. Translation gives CASGHRSSYNEQFF.

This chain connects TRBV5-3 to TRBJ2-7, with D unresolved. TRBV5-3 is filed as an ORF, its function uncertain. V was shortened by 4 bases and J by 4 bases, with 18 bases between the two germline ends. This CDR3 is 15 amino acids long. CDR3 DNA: TGTGCCAGAAGCCCGGGCAACAGTATTTCTTACGAGCAGTACTTC. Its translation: CARSPGNSISYEQYF.

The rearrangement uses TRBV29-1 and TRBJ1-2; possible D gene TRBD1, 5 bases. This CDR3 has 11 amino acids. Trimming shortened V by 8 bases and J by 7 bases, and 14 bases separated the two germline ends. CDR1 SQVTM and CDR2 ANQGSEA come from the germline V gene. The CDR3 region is CSPRGRFGYTF. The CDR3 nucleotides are TGCAGCCCTCGGGGCAGGTTTGGCTACACCTTC.

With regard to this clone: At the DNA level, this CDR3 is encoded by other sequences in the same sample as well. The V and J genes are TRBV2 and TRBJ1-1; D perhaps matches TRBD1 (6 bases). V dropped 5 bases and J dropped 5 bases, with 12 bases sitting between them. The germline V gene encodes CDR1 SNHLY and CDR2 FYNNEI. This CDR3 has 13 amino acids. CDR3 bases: TGTGCCAGCAGTACTGAGGGGGGGACTGAAGCTTTCTTT. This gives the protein CASSTEGGTEAFF.

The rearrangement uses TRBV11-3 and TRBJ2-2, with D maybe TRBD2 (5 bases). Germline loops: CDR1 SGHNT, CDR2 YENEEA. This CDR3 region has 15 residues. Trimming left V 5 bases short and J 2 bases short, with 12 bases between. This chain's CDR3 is CASSPAGYNTGELFF. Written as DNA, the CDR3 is TGTGCCAGCAGCCCCGCGGGTTACAACACCGGGGAGCTGTTTTTT.

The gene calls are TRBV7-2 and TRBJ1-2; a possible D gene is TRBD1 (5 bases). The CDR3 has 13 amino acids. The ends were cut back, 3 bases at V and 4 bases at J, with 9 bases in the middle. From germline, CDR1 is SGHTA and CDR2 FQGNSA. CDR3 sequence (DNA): TGTGCCAGCAGCTTTGTCGGGGCCTATGGCTACACCTTC. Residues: CASSFVGAYGYTF.

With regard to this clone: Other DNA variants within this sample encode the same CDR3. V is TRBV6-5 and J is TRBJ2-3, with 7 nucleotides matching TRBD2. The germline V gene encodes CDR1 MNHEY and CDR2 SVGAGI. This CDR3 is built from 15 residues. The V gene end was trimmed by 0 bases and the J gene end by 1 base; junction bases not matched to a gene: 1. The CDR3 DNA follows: TGTGCCAGCAGTTACTCCCTAGCGGGCACAGATACGCAGTATTTT. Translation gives CASSYSLAGTDTQYF.

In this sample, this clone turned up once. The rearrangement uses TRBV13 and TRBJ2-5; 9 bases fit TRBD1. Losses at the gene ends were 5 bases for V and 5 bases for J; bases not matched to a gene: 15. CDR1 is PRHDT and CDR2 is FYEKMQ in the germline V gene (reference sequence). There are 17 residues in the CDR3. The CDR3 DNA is TGTGCCAGCAGCCATACCGGGACAGGGCCCAGGGGGGAGACCCAGTACTTC. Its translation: CASSHTGTGPRGETQYF.

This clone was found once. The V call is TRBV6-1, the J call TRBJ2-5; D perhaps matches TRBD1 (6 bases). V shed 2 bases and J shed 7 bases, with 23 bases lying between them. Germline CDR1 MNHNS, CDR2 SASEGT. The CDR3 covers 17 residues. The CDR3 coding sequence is TGTGCCAGCAGTGAACTAGTTCGGGACATTGGCCTAGGGACCCAGTACTTC. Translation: CASSELVRDIGLGTQYF.

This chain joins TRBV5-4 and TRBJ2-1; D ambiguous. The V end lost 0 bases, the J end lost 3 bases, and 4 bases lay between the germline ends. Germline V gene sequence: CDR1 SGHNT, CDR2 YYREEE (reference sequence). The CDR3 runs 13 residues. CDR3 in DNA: TGTGCCAGCAGCTTGGTCAGCTACAATGAGCAGTTCTTC. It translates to CASSLVSYNEQFF.